The rows below give T cell receptor beta chains drawn from one sample of a study of Ad26.COV2.S vaccination and SARS-CoV-2 variants. The table came from immunoSEQ multiplex PCR; TCRdb's copy has only in-frame clones and leaves some out. The profile shows hundreds of thousands of clones, less than 90% of them singletons. The source material was peripheral blood, sampled in a trial of Ad26.COV2.S vaccine versus placebo. The source is a person between 18 and 59 years old who received the Ad26.COV2.S COVID-19 vaccine or a placebo. The CDR3 runs from the conserved cysteine through the conserved F or W. A D gene is named only where the DNA matches it firmly. Only part of the rows carry a size: once, few, many, or a class if the clone is expanded.

V,D,J,size,length,CDR3,DNA
TRBV7-2,TRBD1,TRBJ1-2,NA,15,CASSLGSQQGYGYTF,TGTGCCAGCAGCTTGGGAAGTCAACAGGGGTATGGCTACACCTTC
TRBV28,TRBD1,TRBJ1-5,NA,14,CASSLTGGYQPQHF,TGTGCCAGCAGCCTTACAGGGGGCTATCAGCCCCAGCATTTT
TRBV11-3,NA,TRBJ2-1,once,17,CASSLGGGSGQLYEQFF,TGTGCCAGCAGCTTAGGTGGAGGGTCCGGGCAACTCTATGAGCAGTTCTTC
TRBV5-1,NA,TRBJ2-2,once,16,CASSLGDRTYTGELFF,TGCGCCAGCAGCTTGGGAGACAGGACCTACACCGGGGAGCTGTTTTTT
TRBV14,NA,TRBJ1-4,once,15,CASSQLTGANEKLFF,TGTGCCAGCAGCCAATTAACAGGAGCTAATGAAAAACTGTTTTTT
TRBV15,NA,TRBJ2-2,NA,14,CATSRVRSSGELFF,TGTGCCACCAGCAGAGTGCGGAGTAGTGGGGAGCTGTTTTTT
TRBV30,NA,TRBJ2-1,once,15,CASSYVSGGGNEQFF,TGTGCCTCCTCCTATGTTAGCGGCGGAGGGAATGAGCAGTTCTTC
TRBV11-3,NA,TRBJ2-1,NA,17,CASSAVRGGFPYNEQFF,TGTGCCAGCAGCGCCGTACGTGGGGGTTTTCCCTACAATGAGCAGTTCTTC
TRBV2,NA,TRBJ1-4,once,16,CASSRQGQMTNEKLFF,TGTGCCAGCAGTCGGCAGGGGCAGATGACTAATGAAAAACTGTTTTTT
TRBV20-1,NA,TRBJ1-5,NA,15,CSASSTILGNQPQHF,TGCAGTGCTAGTTCGACAATCCTTGGCAATCAGCCCCAGCATTTT
TRBV19,NA,TRBJ2-1,NA,17,CASSTPPWQGSYNEQFF,TGTGCCAGTAGTACCCCCCCCTGGCAGGGTTCATACAATGAGCAGTTCTTC
TRBV5-1,TRBD2,TRBJ2-1,once,16,CASSLPSGGVYNEQFF,TGCGCCAGCAGCTTGCCTAGCGGGGGAGTATACAATGAGCAGTTCTTC
TRBV21-1,NA,TRBJ1-4,NA,15,CASSIQGAANEKLFF,TGTGCCAGCAGCATACAGGGGGCGGCTAATGAAAAACTGTTTTTT
TRBV7-3,NA,TRBJ2-3,once,14,CASSFMDGTDTQYF,TGTGCCAGCAGCTTTATGGACGGCACAGATACGCAGTATTTT
TRBV18,NA,TRBJ2-7,NA,13,CASSPPGTYEQYF,TGTGCCAGCTCACCTCCAGGGACCTACGAGCAGTACTTC
TRBV5-1,NA,TRBJ2-2,few,14,CASSPRTDTGELFF,TGCGCCAGCAGCCCTCGGACAGACACCGGGGAGCTGTTTTTT
TRBV3-1/TRBV3-2,NA,TRBJ1-4,NA,14,CASSPRGFREKLFF,TGTGCCAGCAGCCCCAGGGGATTTAGGGAAAAACTGTTTTTT
TRBV18,TRBD1,TRBJ2-1,NA,14,CASSPVQGAWEQFF,TGTGCCAGCTCACCAGTTCAGGGGGCTTGGGAGCAGTTCTTC
TRBV7-2,TRBD1,TRBJ2-1,NA,16,CASSLVKGQGGVGQFF,TGTGCCAGCAGCTTAGTAAAGGGACAGGGGGGGGTAGGGCAGTTCTTC
TRBV4-3,TRBD1,TRBJ2-7,NA,15,CASSQDRTGAYEQYF,TGCGCCAGCAGCCAAGACAGGACAGGGGCCTACGAGCAGTACTTC
TRBV20-1,NA,TRBJ2-7,NA,11,CSAPTSYEQYF,TGCAGTGCCCCGACAAGTTACGAGCAGTACTTC
TRBV6-5,TRBD1,TRBJ2-1,NA,15,CASSYRGQGGNEQFF,TGTGCCAGCAGTTACAGGGGACAGGGAGGCAATGAGCAGTTCTTC